This TCR beta chain comes out of a study of T-cell reconstitution after alpha-beta-depleted transplantation in children. The CDR3 contains 16 residues. Trimming cost V 2 bases and J 4 bases; bases outside gene matches: 5. Germline V gene sequence: CDR1 SGHKS, CDR2 YYEKEE (reference sequence). Preparation of the TCRbeta library used unique molecular identifiers. One entry per CDR3 protein results from TCRdb running MiXCR on the PCR reads. The sample lists about 200,000 distinct CDR3 sequences, roughly a sixth seen once, with about 39% in the top ten. In regard to this clonotype: Its antigen is not identified.

Findings of the study overall: Two months or so post-transplant, alpha-beta T cells reportedly derived from several hundred expanded graft clones. At day 60, the high TCRbeta diversity found in some patients originated from recipient T cells and thymic progenitors that had survived.

The rearrangement uses TRBV5-5 and TRBJ2-2; 10 positions agree with TRBD1. This clonotype was obtained from a male patient between 2 and 10 years old who had a stem cell transplant for acute lymphoblastic leukemia, so the T cells may come from the graft donor. The sample here was PBMCs, mostly from graft donor cells, taken 360 days after TCRalphabeta/CD19-depleted stem cell transplant. CDR3 DNA: TGTGCCAGCAGCTTCTGGACAGGGGGTTCCACCGGGGAGCTGTTTTTT. The encoded protein is CASSFWTGGSTGELFF. The full variable domain, its missing parts supplied by reference TRBV5-5 and TRBJ2-2, is DAGVTQSPTHLIKTRGQQVTLRCSPISGHKSVSWYQQVLGQGPQFIFQYYEKEERGRGNFPDRFSARQFPNYSSELNVNALLLGDSALYLCASSFWTGGSTGELFFGEGSRLTVL.